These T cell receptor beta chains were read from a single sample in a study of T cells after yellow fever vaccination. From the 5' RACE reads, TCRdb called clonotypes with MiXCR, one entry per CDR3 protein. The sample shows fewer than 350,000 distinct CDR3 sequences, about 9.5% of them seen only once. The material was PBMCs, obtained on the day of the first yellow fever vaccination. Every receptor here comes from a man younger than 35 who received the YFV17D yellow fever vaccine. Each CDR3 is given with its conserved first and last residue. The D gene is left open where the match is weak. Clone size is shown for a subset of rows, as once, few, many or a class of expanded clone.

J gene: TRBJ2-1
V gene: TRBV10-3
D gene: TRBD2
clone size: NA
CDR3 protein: CAISEASGGHYSEQFF
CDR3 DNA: TGTGCCATCAGTGAGGCTAGCGGGGGGCACTACAGTGAGCAGTTCTTC

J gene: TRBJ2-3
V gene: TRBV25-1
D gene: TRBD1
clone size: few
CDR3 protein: CASSESIRQGEGTDTQYF
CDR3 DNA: TGTGCCAGCAGTGAATCCATAAGACAGGGTGAAGGGACAGATACGCAGTATTTT

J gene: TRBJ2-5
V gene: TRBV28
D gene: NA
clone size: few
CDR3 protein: CASSLYVGVGVQETQYF
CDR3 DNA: TGTGCCAGCAGTTTATATGTGGGAGTGGGGGTCCAAGAGACCCAGTACTTC

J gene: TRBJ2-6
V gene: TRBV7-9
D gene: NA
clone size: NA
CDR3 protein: CASSSTEANVLTF
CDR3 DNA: TGTGCCAGCAGCTCTACTGAGGCCAACGTCCTGACTTTC

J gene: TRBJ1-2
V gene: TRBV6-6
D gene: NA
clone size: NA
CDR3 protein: CASSYLINYGYTF
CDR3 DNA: TGTGCCAGCAGTTACCTTATAAACTATGGCTACACCTTC

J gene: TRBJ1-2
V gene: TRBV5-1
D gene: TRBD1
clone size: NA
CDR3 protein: CASSLGDRAHYGYTF
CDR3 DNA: TGCGCCAGCAGCTTGGGGGACAGGGCGCACTATGGCTACACCTTC

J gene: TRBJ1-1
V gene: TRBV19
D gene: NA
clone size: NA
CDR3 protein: CASSIVPDTEAFF
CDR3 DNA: TGTGCCAGTAGTATAGTTCCGGACACTGAAGCTTTCTTT

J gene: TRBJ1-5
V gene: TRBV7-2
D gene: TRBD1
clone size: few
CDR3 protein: CASSLNRGGSNQPQHF
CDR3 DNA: TGTGCCAGCAGCCTGAACAGGGGTGGAAGCAATCAGCCCCAGCATTTT

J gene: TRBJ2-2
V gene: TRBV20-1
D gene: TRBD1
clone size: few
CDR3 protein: CSATPARDRITGELFF
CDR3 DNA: TGCAGTGCTACCCCGGCTCGGGACAGGATCACCGGGGAGCTGTTTTTT

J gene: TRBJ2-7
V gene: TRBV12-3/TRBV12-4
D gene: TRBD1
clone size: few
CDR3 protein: CASGQGQARIYEQYF
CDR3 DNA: TGTGCCAGCGGCCAGGGACAGGCGCGAATCTACGAGCAGTACTTC

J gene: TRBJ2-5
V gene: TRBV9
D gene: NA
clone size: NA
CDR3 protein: CASSVGVQETQYF
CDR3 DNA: TGTGCCAGCAGCGTTGGAGTTCAAGAGACCCAGTACTTC

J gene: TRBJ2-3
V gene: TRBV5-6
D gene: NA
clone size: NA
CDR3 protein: CASSLQAADTQYF
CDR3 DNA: TGTGCCAGCAGCTTGCAGGCGGCAGATACGCAGTATTTT

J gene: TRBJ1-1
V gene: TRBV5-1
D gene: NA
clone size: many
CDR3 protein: CASSSGTPEAFF
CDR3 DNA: TGCGCCAGCAGCTCCGGGACACCCGAAGCTTTCTTT

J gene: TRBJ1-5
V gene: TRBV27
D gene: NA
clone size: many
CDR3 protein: CASSFKSNQPQHF
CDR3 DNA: TGTGCCAGCAGTTTCAAGAGCAATCAGCCCCAGCATTTT

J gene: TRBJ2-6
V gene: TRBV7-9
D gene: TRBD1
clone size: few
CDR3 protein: CASSRWGQGKGGNVLTF
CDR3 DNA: TGTGCCAGCAGCCGATGGGGACAGGGAAAAGGGGGCAACGTCCTGACTTTC

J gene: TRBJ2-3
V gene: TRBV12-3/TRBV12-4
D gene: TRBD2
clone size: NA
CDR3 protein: CASTRLAGGQGTDTQYF
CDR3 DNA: TGTGCCAGCACGCGACTAGCGGGGGGGCAGGGCACAGATACGCAGTATTTT

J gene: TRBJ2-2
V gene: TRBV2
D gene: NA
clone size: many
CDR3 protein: CASSESVGDRELFF
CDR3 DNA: TGTGCCAGCAGTGAATCGGTGGGGGACCGGGAGCTGTTTTTT

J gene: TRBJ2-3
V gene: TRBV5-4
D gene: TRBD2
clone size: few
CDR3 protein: CASSLWEGTQYF
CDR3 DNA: TGTGCCAGCAGCCTCTGGGAGGGGACGCAGTATTTT

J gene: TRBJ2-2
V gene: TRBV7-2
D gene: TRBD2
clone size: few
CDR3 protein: CASQIAGGGTGELFF
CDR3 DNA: TGTGCCAGCCAGATAGCGGGGGGAGGCACCGGGGAGCTGTTTTTT

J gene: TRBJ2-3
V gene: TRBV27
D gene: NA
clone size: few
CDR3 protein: CASSPDQKPDTQYF
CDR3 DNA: TGTGCCAGCAGTCCTGACCAGAAGCCAGATACGCAGTATTTT

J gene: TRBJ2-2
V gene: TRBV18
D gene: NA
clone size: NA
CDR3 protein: CASSSTRTGELFF
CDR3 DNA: TGTGCCAGCTCAAGTACTAGGACCGGGGAGCTGTTTTTT

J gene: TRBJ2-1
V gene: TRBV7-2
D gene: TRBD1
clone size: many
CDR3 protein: CASSLSRQGYNEQFF
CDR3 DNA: TGTGCCAGCAGCTTAAGCCGACAGGGCTACAATGAGCAGTTCTTC

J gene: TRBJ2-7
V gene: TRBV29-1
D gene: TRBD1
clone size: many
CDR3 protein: CSVVGQGYIGEQYF
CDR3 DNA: TGCAGCGTGGTTGGACAGGGCTACATAGGCGAGCAGTACTTC

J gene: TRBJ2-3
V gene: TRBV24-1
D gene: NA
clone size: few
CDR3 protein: CATSDSRIGQVTDTQYF
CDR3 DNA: TGTGCCACCAGTGATTCCCGGATCGGACAAGTTACAGATACGCAGTATTTT

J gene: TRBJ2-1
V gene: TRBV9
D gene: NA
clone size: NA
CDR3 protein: CASSVGWTSYNEQFF
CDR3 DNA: TGTGCCAGCAGCGTAGGCTGGACCTCCTACAATGAGCAGTTCTTC